One T cell receptor (beta chain) is described in this entry. The antigen is undetermined. CDR1 LNHDA and CDR2 SQIVND come from the germline V gene (reference sequence). The length of the CDR3 is 16 residues. Deletions cut 3 bases from V and 6 bases from J, with 18 bases between. Profiled with immunoSEQ multiplex PCR; TCRdb holds only in-frame clones, not every one. The top ten hold roughly 0.67% of the sample, which has tens of thousands of clones, roughly nine tenths seen once. The data were taken from a study of OX40 agonist ivuxolimab in advanced cancers. The study, taken as a whole, reports: At 0.1 to 3.0 mg/kg and by week 6, clonal expansion occurred in CD4+ and CD8+ blood T cells.

Material: CD4+ or CD8+ T cells sorted from blood, obtained in a trial of the OX40 agonist ivuxolimab. This clonotype was sampled from an adult with an advanced solid tumor such as melanoma, head and neck, liver or kidney cancer. J is TRBJ2-1 and V is TRBV19; the D is unclear. The CDR3 nucleotides read TGTGCCAGTAGTATTAGTATGGACGTACGCTTCAATGAGCAGTTCTTC. Amino acid sequence: CASSISMDVRFNEQFF.